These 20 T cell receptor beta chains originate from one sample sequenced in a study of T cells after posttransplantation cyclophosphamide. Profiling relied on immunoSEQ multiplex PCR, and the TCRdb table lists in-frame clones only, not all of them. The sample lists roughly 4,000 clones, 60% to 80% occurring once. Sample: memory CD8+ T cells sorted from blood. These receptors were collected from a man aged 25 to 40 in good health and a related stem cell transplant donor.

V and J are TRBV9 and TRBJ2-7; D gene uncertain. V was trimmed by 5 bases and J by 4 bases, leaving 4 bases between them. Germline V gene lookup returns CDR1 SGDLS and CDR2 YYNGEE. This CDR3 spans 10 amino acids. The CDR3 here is CASSYYEQYF. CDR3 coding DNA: TGTGCCAGCAGTTATTACGAGCAGTACTTC. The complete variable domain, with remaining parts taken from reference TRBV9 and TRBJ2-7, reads DSGVTQTPKHLITATGQRVTLRCSPRSGDLSVYWYQQSLDQGLQFLIQYYNGEERAKGNILERFSAQQFPDLHSELNLSSLELGDSALYFCASSYYEQYFGPGTRLTVT.

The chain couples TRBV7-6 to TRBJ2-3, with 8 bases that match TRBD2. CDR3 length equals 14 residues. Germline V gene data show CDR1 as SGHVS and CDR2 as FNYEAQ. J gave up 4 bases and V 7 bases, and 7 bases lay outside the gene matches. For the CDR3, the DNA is TGTGCCAGCACCTGGGCGGGGGGAGCAGATACGCAGTATTTT. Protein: CASTWAGGADTQYF. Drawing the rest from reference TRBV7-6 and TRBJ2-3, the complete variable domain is GAGVSQSPRYKVTKRGQDVALRCDPISGHVSLYWYRQALGQGPEFLTYFNYEAQQDKSGLPNDRFSAERPEGSISTLTIQRTEQRDSAMYRCASTWAGGADTQYFGPGTRLTVL.

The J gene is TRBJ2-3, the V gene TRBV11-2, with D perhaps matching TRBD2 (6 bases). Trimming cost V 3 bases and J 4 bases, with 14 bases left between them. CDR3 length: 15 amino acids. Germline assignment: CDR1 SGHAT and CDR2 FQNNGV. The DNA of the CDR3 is TGTGCCAGCAGCTTTACGAGGGAGGTGGCAGATACGCAGTATTTT. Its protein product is CASSFTREVADTQYF.

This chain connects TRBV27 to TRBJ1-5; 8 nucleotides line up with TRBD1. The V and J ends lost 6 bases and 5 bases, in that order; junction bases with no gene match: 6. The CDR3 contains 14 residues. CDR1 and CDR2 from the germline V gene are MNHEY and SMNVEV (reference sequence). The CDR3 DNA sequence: TGTGCCAGCAGCCACCGGGACAGGTATCAGCCCCAGCATTTT. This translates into CASSHRDRYQPQHF.

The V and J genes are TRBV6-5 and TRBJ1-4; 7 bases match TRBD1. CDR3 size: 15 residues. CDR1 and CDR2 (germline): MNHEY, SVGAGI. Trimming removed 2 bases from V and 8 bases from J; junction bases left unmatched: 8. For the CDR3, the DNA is TGTGCCAGCAGTTACGCTACAGGGGCGGGAGAAAAACTGTTTTTT. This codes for CASSYATGAGEKLFF.

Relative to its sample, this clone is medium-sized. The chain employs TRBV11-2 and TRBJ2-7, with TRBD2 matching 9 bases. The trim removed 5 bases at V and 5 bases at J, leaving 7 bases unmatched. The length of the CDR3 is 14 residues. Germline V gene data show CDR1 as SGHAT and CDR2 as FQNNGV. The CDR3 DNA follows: TGTGCCAGCAGCCGGGGAGTAGCGGGGGACGAGCAGTACTTC. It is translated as CASSRGVAGDEQYF.

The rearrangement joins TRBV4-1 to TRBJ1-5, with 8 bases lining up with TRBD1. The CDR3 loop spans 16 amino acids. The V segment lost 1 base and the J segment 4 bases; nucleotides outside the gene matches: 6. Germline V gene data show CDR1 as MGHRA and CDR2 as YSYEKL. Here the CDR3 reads CASSQGQGITNQPQHF. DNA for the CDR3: TGCGCCAGCAGCCAAGGACAGGGGATTACGAATCAGCCCCAGCATTTT.

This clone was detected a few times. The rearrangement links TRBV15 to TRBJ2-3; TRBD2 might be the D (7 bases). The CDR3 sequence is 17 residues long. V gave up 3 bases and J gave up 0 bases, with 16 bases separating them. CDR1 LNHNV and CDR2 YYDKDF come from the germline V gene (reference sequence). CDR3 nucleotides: TGTGCCACCAGCAGGATCTCCGAGGGGGGGAGCACAGATACGCAGTATTTT. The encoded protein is CATSRISEGGSTDTQYF.

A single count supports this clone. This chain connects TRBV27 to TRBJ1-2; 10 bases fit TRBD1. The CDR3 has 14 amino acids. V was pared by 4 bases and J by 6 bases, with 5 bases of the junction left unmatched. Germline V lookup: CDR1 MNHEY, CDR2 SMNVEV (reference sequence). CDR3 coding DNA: TGTGCCAGCAGTTCCCCAGACAGGGGGCATGGCTACACCTTC. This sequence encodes CASSSPDRGHGYTF.

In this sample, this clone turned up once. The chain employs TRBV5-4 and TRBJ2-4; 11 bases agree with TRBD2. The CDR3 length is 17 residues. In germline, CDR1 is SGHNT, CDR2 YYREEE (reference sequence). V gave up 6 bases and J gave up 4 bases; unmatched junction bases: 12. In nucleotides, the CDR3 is TGTGCCAGCACTAGCCCCGATAGCGGGGGGGCTAAAAACATTCAGTACTTC. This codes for CASTSPDSGGAKNIQYF.

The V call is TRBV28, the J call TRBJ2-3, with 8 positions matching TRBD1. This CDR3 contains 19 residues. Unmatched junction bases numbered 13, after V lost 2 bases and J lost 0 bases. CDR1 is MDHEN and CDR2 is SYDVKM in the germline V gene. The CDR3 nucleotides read TGTGCCAGCAGTTTAGGCAGGGGGCGATCACTATCGAGCACAGATACGCAGTATTTT. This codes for CASSLGRGRSLSSTDTQYF.

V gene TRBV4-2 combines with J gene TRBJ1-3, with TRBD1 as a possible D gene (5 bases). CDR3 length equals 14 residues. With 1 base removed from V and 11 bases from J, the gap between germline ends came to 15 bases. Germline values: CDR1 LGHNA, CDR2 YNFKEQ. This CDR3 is CASSQVGGGEPIYF. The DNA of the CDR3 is TGTGCCAGCAGCCAAGTGGGGGGTGGAGAGCCCATATATTTT.

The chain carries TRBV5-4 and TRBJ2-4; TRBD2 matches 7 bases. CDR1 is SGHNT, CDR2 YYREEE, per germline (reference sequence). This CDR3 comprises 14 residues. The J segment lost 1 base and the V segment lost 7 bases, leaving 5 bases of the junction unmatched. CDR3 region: CASSRGEAKNIQYF. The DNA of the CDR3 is TGTGCCAGCTCTCGGGGGGAGGCCAAAAACATTCAGTACTTC.

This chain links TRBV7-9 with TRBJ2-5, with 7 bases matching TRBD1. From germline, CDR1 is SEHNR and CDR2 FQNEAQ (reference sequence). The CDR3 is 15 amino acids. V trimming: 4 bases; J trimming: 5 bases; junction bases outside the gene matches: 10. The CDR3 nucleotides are TGTGCCAGCAGCTCCGGGACAGCAGCGAAGGAGACCCAGTACTTC. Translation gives CASSSGTAAKETQYF.

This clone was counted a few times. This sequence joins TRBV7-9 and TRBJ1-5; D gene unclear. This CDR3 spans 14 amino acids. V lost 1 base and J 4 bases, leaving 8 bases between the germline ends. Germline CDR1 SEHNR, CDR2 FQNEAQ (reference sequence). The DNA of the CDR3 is TGTGCCAGCAGCTTAGATGACACTAATCAGCCCCAGCATTTT. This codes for CASSLDDTNQPQHF.

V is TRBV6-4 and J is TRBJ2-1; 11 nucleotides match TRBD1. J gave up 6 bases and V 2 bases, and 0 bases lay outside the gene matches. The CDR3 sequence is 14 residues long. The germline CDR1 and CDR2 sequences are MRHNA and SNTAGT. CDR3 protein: CASSDGTGGNEQFF. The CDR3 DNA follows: TGTGCCAGCAGTGACGGGACAGGGGGCAATGAGCAGTTCTTC.

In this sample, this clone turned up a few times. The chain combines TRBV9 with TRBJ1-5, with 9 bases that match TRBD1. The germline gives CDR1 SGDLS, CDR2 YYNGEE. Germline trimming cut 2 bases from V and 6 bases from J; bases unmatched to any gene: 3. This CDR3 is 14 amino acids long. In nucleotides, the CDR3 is TGTGCCAGCAGCGTCACAGGGGGCGGTCAGCCCCAGCATTTT. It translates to CASSVTGGGQPQHF.

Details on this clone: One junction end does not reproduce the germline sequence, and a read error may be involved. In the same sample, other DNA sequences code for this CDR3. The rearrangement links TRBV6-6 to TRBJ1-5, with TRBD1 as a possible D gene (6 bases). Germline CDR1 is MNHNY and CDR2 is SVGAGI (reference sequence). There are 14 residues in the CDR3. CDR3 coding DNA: TGCGCCAGCAGTCCCCCAGGGGTCAATCAGCCCCAGCATTTT. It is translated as CASSPPGVNQPQHF.

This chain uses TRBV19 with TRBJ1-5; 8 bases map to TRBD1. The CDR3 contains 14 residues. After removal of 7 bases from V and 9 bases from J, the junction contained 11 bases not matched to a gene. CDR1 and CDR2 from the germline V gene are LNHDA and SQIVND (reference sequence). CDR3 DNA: TGTGCCAGTACCGAGACAGGGGTTGGCTCGCCCCAGCATTTT. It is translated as CASTETGVGSPQHF.

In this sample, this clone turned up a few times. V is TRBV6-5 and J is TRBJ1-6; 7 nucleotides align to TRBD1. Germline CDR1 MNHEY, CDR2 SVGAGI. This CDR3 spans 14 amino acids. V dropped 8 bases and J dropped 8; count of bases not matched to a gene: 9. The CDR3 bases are TGTGCCAGCGGTCTAAGGGGGCGATATTCACCCCTCCACTTT. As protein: CASGLRGRYSPLHF.